These 19 T cell receptor beta chains were all obtained from the same sample, sequenced in a study of blood T cell repertoires in COVID-19. Generated by immunoSEQ multiplex PCR, the TCRdb table keeps only in-frame clones and is missing some. The repertoire consists of approximately 190,000 clones, with around 80% occurring once and the leading ten covering roughly 6.7%. Sample: peripheral blood. Receptors originate from a man in his sixties with acute or convalescent COVID-19.

This clone has more than one count but fewer than ten. The chain links TRBV9 to TRBJ2-3, with a possible D match to TRBD2 (5 bases). The CDR3 is 14 residues long. The germline CDR1 and CDR2 sequences are SGDLS and YYNGEE. Trimming took off 0 bases at V and 5 bases at J, with 10 bases between the two ends. The CDR3 here is CASSVVGGGDTQYF. The CDR3 DNA is TGTGCCAGCAGCGTAGTCGGTGGAGGAGATACGCAGTATTTT. Supplemented by reference TRBV9 and TRBJ2-3, the full variable domain reads DSGVTQTPKHLITATGQRVTLRCSPRSGDLSVYWYQQSLDQGLQFLIQYYNGEERAKGNILERFSAQQFPDLHSELNLSSLELGDSALYFCASSVVGGGDTQYFGPGTRLTVL.

The rearrangement joins TRBV11-2 to TRBJ1-5; D remains ambiguous. The V end was cut by 5 bases, the J end by 3 bases, with 14 bases between. Looked up from germline, CDR1 is SGHAT and CDR2 is FQNNGV. The CDR3 has 15 residues. In nucleotides, the CDR3 is TGTGCCAGCAGCCTAAATAACGGTGACAATCAGCCCCAGCATTTT. This gives the protein CASSLNNGDNQPQHF.

The chain employs TRBV7-3 and TRBJ1-1, with D tentatively TRBD1 (5 bases). This CDR3 spans 13 amino acids. V was cut by 1 base and J by 7 bases, with 10 bases left in between. Germline assignment: CDR1 SGHTA and CDR2 FQGTGA. The CDR3: CASSLIGEDEAFF. The CDR3 nucleotides are TGTGCCAGCAGCTTAATAGGGGAGGATGAAGCTTTCTTT.

The genes are TRBV11-2 and TRBJ2-3; 8 positions match TRBD2. The ends lost 5 bases at V and 3 bases at J; junction bases unmatched: 10. The CDR3 runs 16 residues. Per the germline V gene, CDR1 is SGHAT and CDR2 is FQNNGV. The CDR3 DNA is TGTGCCAGCAGCCCGACGACTAGCGTCGTAACAGATACGCAGTATTTT. Protein: CASSPTTSVVTDTQYF. The whole variable domain, remainder taken from reference TRBV11-2 and TRBJ2-3, is EAGVAQSPRYKIIEKRQSVAFWCNPISGHATLYWYQQILGQGPKLLIQFQNNGVVDDSQLPKDRFSAERLKGVDSTLKIQPAKLEDSAVYLCASSPTTSVVTDTQYFGPGTRLTVL.

J is TRBJ2-1 and V is TRBV24-1; no clear D. Per germline, CDR1 KGHDR and CDR2 SFDVKD. Trimming stripped 5 bases from V and 3 bases from J, with 7 bases between. The CDR3 runs 13 residues. The CDR3 bases are TGTGCCACCAGTGGGAGACTCTACAATGAGCAGTTCTTC. Translation gives CATSGRLYNEQFF.

V and J are TRBV4-1 and TRBJ2-3, with 9 bases fitting TRBD2. This CDR3 has 15 amino acids. Looked up from germline, CDR1 is MGHRA and CDR2 is YSYEKL. V was clipped by 3 bases and J by 4 bases; unmatched bases: 5. The CDR3 here is CASSQRGGVADTQYF. CDR3 sequence (DNA): TGCGCCAGCAGCCAGCGGGGGGGCGTGGCAGATACGCAGTATTTT.

Turning to this clone: A much larger clone sits a single nucleotide away, making a read error possible. The chain recombines TRBV6-6 with TRBJ1-2, with 9 positions matching TRBD1. Germline CDR1 and CDR2: MNHNY and SVGAGI (reference sequence). J lost 5 bases, V lost 0 bases, and 1 base had no gene match. The CDR3 has 14 residues. The CDR3 sequence: CASSYSTGGYGYTF. DNA for the CDR3: TGTGCCAGCAGTTACTCGACAGGGGGGTATGGCTACACCTTC.

CDR3 protein: CASSEIGTGTISGNTIYF. CDR3 sequence (DNA): TGTGCCAGCAGTGAAATAGGGACTGGGACGATCTCTGGAAACACCATATATTTT. The genes are TRBV2 and TRBJ1-3, with D perhaps matching TRBD1 (5 bases). Deletions cut 2 bases from V and 0 bases from J, with 17 bases between. CDR1 SNHLY and CDR2 FYNNEI come from the germline V gene. The CDR3 runs to 18 residues.

The genes are TRBV19 and TRBJ2-7; possibly TRBD2 for D (6 bases). The CDR3 sequence is 13 residues long. From germline, CDR1 is LNHDA and CDR2 SQIVND (reference sequence). Trimming took 9 bases from V and 3 from J, leaving 15 bases between them. CDR3: CASAARRGYEQYF. The CDR3 DNA reads TGTGCCAGCGCCGCCCGGAGGGGCTACGAGCAGTACTTC.

This chain links TRBV5-1 with TRBJ2-7; TRBD1 agrees at 11 bases. This CDR3 is built from 15 residues. The ends lost 3 bases at V and 3 bases at J; junction bases unmatched: 5. Germline CDR1 reads SGHRS; CDR2 reads YFSETQ. The CDR3 sequence is CASSSAGTGGYEQYF. CDR3 nucleotides: TGCGCCAGCAGCTCAGCCGGGACAGGGGGCTACGAGCAGTACTTC.

The V gene is TRBV4-3, the J gene TRBJ2-7, with 10 bases lining up with TRBD1. J gave up 5 bases and V 0 bases, and 10 bases lay outside the gene matches. CDR1 is LGHNA, CDR2 YSLEER, per germline. The CDR3 is 17 residues long. CDR3 nucleotide sequence: TGCGCCAGCAGCCAAGATGGACAGGGGGTCCCCTGGAACGAGCAGTACTTC. Its translation: CASSQDGQGVPWNEQYF.

This chain connects TRBV7-9 to TRBJ2-1; 15 nucleotides line up with TRBD2. J gave up 2 bases and V 5 bases, and 10 bases lay outside the gene matches. Germline V gives CDR1 SEHNR, CDR2 FQNEAQ (reference sequence). The CDR3 sequence is 19 residues long. Written as DNA, the CDR3 is TGTGCCAGCAGCCCTGCCGGGACTAGCGGGGGGAAGACCTACAATGAGCAGTTCTTC. The encoded protein is CASSPAGTSGGKTYNEQFF.

The V call is TRBV28, the J call TRBJ2-1; D unresolved. V lost 5 bases, J lost 9 bases, and 17 bases lay in between. The CDR3 spans 14 residues. In germline, CDR1 is MDHEN, CDR2 SYDVKM. The DNA for the CDR3 is TGTGCCAGCAGTCCCCCCCAAGCGTTAAGTGAGCAGTTCTTC. Amino acids: CASSPPQALSEQFF.

The chain combines TRBV3-1 (or the pseudogene TRBV3-2) with TRBJ2-3; possible D gene TRBD2, 6 bases. Trimming took 4 bases from V and 7 from J, leaving 15 bases between them. The CDR3 covers 14 residues. From germline, CDR1 is LGHDT and CDR2 YNNKEL (reference sequence). Written as DNA, the CDR3 is TGTGCCAGCAGCCCCGGGACTGTCAGCTATACGCAGTATTTT. It is translated as CASSPGTVSYTQYF.

The gene calls are TRBV7-3 and TRBJ2-1, with 7 bases matching TRBD2. Germline V gene lookup returns CDR1 SGHTA and CDR2 FQGTGA. This CDR3 has 16 amino acids. V shed 1 base, J shed 7 bases, and the junction held 10 bases outside the gene matches. The CDR3 nucleotides read TGTGCCAGCAGCTTAATGAGCCGCGGAGCGGGAAATGAGCAGTTCTTC. Translated, it gives CASSLMSRGAGNEQFF.

This chain joins TRBV24-1 and TRBJ2-1; 7 bases match TRBD1. The V and J ends lost 5 bases and 7 bases, in that order; junction bases with no gene match: 10. CDR1 is KGHDR, CDR2 SFDVKD, per germline. The CDR3 is 15 amino acids. In DNA, the CDR3 is TGTGCCACCAGTGTTGGGGGACAGAATCAAAATGAGCAGTTCTTC. It translates to CATSVGGQNQNEQFF.

This rearrangement joins TRBV6-5 to TRBJ2-3; 9 nucleotides line up with TRBD2. CDR1 is MNHEY, CDR2 SVGAGI, per germline. J lost 3 bases, V lost 5 bases, and 6 bases had no gene match. The CDR3 spans 15 residues. CDR3 coding DNA: TGTGCCAGCAGTAATAGCGGGAGTGGGACAGATACGCAGTATTTT. Residues: CASSNSGSGTDTQYF.

V and J are TRBV4-3 and TRBJ1-2, with D maybe TRBD1 (5 bases). V was trimmed by 0 bases and J by 0 bases, leaving 8 bases between them. Germline V lookup: CDR1 LGHNA, CDR2 YSLEER. The CDR3 totals 15 residues. CDR3 bases: TGCGCCAGCAGCCAAGATTTCAGGGCTAACTATGGCTACACCTTC. Amino acid sequence: CASSQDFRANYGYTF.

The sample holds a few counts of this clone. The chain joins TRBV18 to TRBJ1-1; unclear D gene. V dropped 3 bases and J dropped 0 bases, with 8 bases sitting between them. This CDR3 spans 14 amino acids. Per germline, CDR1 KGHSH and CDR2 LQKENI. The CDR3 reads CASSPPLLNTEAFF. In DNA form, the CDR3 reads TGTGCCAGCTCACCTCCCCTTCTGAACACTGAAGCTTTCTTT. The variable domain in full, completed from reference TRBV18 and TRBJ1-1, reads NAGVMQNPRHLVRRRGQEARLRCSPMKGHSHVYWYRQLPEEGLKFMVYLQKENIIDESGMPKERFSAEFPKEGPSILRIQQVVRGDSAAYFCASSPPLLNTEAFFGQGTRLTVV.